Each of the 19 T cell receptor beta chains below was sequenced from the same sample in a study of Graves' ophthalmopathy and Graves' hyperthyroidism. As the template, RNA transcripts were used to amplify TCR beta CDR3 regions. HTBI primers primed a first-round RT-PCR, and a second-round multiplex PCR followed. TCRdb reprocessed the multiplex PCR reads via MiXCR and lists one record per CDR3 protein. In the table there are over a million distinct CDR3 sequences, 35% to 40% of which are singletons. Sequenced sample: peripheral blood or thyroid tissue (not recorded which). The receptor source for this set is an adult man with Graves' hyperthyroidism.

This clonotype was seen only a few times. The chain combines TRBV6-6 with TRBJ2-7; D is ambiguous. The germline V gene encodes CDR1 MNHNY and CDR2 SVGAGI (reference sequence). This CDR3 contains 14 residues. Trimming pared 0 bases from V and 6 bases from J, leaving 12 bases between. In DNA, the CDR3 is TGTGCCAGCAGTTACTCCTCAGTCAGCCTCGAGCAGTACTTC. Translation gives CASSYSSVSLEQYF.

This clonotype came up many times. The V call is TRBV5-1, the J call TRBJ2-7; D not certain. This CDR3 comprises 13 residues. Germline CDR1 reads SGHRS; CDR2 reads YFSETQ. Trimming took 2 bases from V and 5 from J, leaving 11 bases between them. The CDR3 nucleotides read TGCGCCAGCAGCTTCGAGGTCGGCGACGAGCAGTACTTC. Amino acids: CASSFEVGDEQYF.

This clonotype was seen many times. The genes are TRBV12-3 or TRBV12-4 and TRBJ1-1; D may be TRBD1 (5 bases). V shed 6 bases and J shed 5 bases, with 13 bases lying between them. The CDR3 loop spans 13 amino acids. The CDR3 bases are TGTGCCAGCAGAAGCGGCAGGGTAACTGAAGCTTTCTTT. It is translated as CASRSGRVTEAFF.

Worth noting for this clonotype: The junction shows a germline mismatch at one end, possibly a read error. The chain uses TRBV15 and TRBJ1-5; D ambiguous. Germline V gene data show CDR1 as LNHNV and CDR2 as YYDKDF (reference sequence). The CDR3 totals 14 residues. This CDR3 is CAASEWGSNQPQHF. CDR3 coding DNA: TGTGCCGCCAGTGAGTGGGGTAGCAATCAGCCCCAGCATTTT.

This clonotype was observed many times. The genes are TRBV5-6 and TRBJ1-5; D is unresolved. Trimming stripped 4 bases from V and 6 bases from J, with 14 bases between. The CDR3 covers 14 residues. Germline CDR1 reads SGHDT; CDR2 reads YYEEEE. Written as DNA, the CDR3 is TGTGCCAGCAGCCAAGAGTCGACGGGTCAGCCCCAGCATTTT. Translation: CASSQESTGQPQHF.

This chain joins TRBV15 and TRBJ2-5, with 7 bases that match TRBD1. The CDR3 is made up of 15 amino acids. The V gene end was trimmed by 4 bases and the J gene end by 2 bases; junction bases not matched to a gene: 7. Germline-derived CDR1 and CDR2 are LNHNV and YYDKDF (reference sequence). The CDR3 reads CATSTRGQAQETQYF. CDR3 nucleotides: TGTGCCACCAGCACTAGAGGACAGGCACAAGAGACCCAGTACTTC.

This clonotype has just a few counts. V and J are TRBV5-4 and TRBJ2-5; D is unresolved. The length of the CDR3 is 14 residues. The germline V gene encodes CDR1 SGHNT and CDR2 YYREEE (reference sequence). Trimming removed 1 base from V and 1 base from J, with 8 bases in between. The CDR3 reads CASSLSRAQETQYF. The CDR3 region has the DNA TGTGCCAGCAGCTTGTCAAGGGCCCAAGAGACCCAGTACTTC.

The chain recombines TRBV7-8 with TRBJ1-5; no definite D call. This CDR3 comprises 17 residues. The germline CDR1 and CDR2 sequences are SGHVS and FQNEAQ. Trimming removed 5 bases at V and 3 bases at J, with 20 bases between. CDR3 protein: CASSPIEVRETNQPQHF. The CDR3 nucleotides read TGTGCCAGCAGCCCCATCGAGGTACGGGAGACCAATCAGCCCCAGCATTTT.

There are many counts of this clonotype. The DNA for the CDR3 is TGTGCCAGCAGCGCCTACAGGGATCAGCCCCAGCATTTT. Residues: CASSAYRDQPQHF. This chain uses TRBV7-9 with TRBJ1-5, with a weak D call TRBD1 (6 bases). CDR3 length: 13 amino acids. Deletions cut 5 bases from V and 5 bases from J, with 10 bases between. Germline values: CDR1 SEHNR, CDR2 FQNEAQ (reference sequence).

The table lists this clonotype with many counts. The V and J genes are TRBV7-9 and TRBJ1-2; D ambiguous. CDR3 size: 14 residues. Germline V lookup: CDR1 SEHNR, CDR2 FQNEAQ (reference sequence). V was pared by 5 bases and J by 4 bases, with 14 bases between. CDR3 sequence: CASSTELAIYGYTF. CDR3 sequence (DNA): TGTGCCAGCAGCACAGAGTTGGCGATCTATGGCTACACCTTC. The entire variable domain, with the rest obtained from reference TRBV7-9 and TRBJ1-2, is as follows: DTGVSQNPRHKITKRGQNVTFRCDPISEHNRLYWYRQTLGQGPEFLTYFQNEAQLEKSRLLSDRFSAERPKGSFSTLEIQRTEQGDSAMYLCASSTELAIYGYTFGSGTRLTVV.

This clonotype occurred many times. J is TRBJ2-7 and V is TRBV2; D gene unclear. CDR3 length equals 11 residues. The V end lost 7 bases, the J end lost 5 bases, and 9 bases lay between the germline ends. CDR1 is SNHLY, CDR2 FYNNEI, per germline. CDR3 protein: CASTQLDEQYF. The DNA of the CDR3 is TGTGCCAGCACTCAACTGGACGAGCAGTACTTC.

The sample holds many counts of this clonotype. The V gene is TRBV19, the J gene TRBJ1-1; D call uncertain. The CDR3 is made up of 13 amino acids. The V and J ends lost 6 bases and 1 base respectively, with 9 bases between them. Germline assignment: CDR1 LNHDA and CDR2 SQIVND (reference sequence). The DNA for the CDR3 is TGTGCCAGTAGCCAGATTGGGAACACTGAAGCTTTCTTT. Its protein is CASSQIGNTEAFF.

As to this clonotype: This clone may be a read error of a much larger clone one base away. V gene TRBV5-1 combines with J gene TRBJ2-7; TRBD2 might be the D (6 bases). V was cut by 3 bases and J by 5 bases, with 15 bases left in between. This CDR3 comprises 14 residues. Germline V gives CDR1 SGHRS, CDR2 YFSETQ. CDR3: CASSSGGALHEQYF. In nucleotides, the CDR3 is TGCGCCAGCAGCTCCGGAGGGGCTCTCCACGAGCAGTACTTC.

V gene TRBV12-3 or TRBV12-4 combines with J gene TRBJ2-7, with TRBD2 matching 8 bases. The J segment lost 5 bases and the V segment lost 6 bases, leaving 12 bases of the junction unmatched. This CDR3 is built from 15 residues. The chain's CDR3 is CASSQRDTLADEQYF. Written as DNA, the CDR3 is TGTGCCAGCAGCCAAAGAGATACACTAGCGGACGAGCAGTACTTC.

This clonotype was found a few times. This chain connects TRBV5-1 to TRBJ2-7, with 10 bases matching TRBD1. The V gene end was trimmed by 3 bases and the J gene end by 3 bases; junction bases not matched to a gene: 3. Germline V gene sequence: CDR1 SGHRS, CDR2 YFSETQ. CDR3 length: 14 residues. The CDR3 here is CASSSGQGYYEQYF. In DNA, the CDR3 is TGCGCCAGCAGCTCGGGACAGGGGTACTACGAGCAGTACTTC.

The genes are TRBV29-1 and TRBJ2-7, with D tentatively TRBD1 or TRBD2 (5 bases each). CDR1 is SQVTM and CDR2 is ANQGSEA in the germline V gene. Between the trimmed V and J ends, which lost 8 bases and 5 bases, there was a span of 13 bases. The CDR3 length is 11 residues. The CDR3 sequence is CSLRGSHEQYF. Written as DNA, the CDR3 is TGCAGCCTGAGGGGCAGCCACGAGCAGTACTTC.

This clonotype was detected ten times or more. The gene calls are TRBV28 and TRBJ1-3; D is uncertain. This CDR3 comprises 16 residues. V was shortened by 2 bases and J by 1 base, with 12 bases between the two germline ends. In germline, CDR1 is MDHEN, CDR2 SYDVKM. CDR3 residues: CASSLGGRRSGNTIYF. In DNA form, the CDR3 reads TGTGCCAGCAGTTTAGGAGGACGGCGATCTGGAAACACCATATATTTT.

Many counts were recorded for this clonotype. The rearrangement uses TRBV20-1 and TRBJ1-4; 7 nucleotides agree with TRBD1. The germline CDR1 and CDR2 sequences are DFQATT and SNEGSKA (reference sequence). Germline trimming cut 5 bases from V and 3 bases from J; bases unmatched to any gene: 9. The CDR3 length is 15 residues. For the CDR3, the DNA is TGCAGTGCTGCCGGGACAGCAACTTCTAATGAAAAACTGTTTTTT. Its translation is CSAAGTATSNEKLFF.

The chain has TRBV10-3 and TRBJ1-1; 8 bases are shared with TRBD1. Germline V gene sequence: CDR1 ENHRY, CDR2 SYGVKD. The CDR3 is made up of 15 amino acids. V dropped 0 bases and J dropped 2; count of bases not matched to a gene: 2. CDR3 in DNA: TGTGCCATCAGTGAGTCGACAGGGGTCAACACTGAAGCTTTCTTT. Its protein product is CAISESTGVNTEAFF.